The table lists the clone carrying this T cell receptor (beta chain) with many counts. Its antigen is unidentified. This entry comes from a study of Graves' ophthalmopathy and Graves' hyperthyroidism. Findings of the study overall: Blood also harbored most expanded thyroid clonotypes above 0.001 frequency.

The V segment lost 3 bases and the J segment 1 base; nucleotides outside the gene matches: 6. The CDR3 spans 16 residues. CDR1 SGDLS and CDR2 YYNGEE come from the germline V gene. RNA transcripts yielded amplified TCR beta CDR3 regions. RT-PCR with HTBI primers came first, then second-round multiplex PCR. Using its own MiXCR run on the multiplex PCR reads, TCRdb lists one record per CDR3 protein. The table shows around 1,200,000 distinct CDR3 sequences, with about 40% occurring only once. This sequence joins TRBV9 and TRBJ1-5; 8 bases are shared with TRBD1. The TCR was taken from an adult man with Graves' hyperthyroidism. The sample taken for sequencing was peripheral blood or thyroid tissue (not recorded which). The CDR3 loop reads CASSAGQGPSNQPQHF. The CDR3 nucleotides are TGTGCCAGCAGCGCTGGACAGGGTCCAAGCAATCAGCCCCAGCATTTT.